This TCR beta chain is drawn from a study of blood T cell repertoires in COVID-19. In the original processing: Amplification of reference gene primers was used by the study to estimate nucleated cell counts. Here immunoSEQ multiplex PCR was the method, and the copy in TCRdb shows in-frame clones only, minus some. V, J and clone size reflect that table, while D and trimming were determined from the DNA. The sample consists of roughly 60,000 clones, roughly 90% of them appearing once. Germline CDR1 is SGHDT and CDR2 is YYEEEE. Between the trimmed V and J ends, which lost 0 bases and 4 bases, there was a span of 19 bases. This CDR3 contains 17 residues.

Sequenced sample: peripheral blood. The V gene is TRBV5-6, the J gene TRBJ1-2; D is undetermined. This clonotype originated in a woman older than 75 with active COVID-19. The DNA for the CDR3 is TGTGCCAGCAGCTTGGAGGTGCGTAGGGCTGGGAGCTATGGCTACACCTTC. Translated: CASSLEVRRAGSYGYTF.